This TCR beta chain was identified during a study of T cells in Graves' hyperthyroidism and ophthalmopathy. Findings and caveats of the study: Ophthalmopathy stood apart from stable hyperthyroidism in a 13 V-J model.

Amplified TCR beta CDR3 regions came from RNA transcripts. Carried out on the TCR CDR3, a first-round RT-PCR used the HTBI primer set. TCRdb itself ran the multiplex PCR reads through MiXCR, one entry per CDR3 protein. The sample carries 300,000 or so distinct CDR3 sequences, 18% recorded once. V trimming: 6 bases; J trimming: 0 bases; junction bases outside the gene matches: 7. CDR1 is SNHLY, CDR2 FYNNEI, per germline. This CDR3 contains 15 residues. In its sample, this clonotype was seen a few times. The antigen is not known. This may come from a read error, since a much larger clone is one base off. Because it lacks the conserved phenylalanine or tryptophan at the end, this CDR3 is likely a read error.

Sequencing used blood. V usage is TRBV2 and J usage is TRBJ2-7, with 8 positions matching TRBD2. The receptor was isolated from a woman between 45 and 65 years old with Graves' hyperthyroidism. CDR3 DNA sequence: TGTGCCAGCAGGTACTATAGCGGGAACTCCTACGAGCAGTACCTC. Translating gives CASRYYSGNSYEQYL.